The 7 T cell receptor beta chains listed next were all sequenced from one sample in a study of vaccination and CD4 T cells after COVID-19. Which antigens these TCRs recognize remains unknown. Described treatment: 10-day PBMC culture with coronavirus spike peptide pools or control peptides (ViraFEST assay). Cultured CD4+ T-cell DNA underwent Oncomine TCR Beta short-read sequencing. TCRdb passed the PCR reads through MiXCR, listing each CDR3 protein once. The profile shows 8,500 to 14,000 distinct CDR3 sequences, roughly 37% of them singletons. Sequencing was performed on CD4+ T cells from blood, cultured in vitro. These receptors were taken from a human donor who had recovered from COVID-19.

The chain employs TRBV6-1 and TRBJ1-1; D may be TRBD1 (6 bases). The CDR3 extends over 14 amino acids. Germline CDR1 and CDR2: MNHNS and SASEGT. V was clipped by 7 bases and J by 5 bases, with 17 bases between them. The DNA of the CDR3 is TGTGCCAGCAAGGGGGGCAGGGATGATACTGAAGCTTTCTTT. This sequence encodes CASKGGRDDTEAFF.

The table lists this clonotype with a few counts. The CDR3 bases are TGCAGTGCTAGGGGCTTGATCCAGTACTTC. Translating gives CSARGLIQYF. J is TRBJ2-5 and V is TRBV20-1; D ambiguous. CDR3 size: 10 residues. The germline CDR1 and CDR2 sequences are DFQATT and SNEGSKA (reference sequence). Trimming cost V 3 bases and J 10 bases, with 9 bases left between them.

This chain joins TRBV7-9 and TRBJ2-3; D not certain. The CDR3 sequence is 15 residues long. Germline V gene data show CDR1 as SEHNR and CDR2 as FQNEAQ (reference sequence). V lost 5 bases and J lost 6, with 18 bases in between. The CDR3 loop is CASSRKVGVVDTQYF. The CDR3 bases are TGTGCCAGCAGCCGAAAGGTGGGCGTCGTGGATACGCAGTATTTT.

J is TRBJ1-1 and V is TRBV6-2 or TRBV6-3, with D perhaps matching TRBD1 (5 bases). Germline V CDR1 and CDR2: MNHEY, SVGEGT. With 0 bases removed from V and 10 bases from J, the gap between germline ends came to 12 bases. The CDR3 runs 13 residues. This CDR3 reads CASSYSAGLAAFF. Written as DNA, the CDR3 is TGTGCCAGCAGTTACTCGGCAGGGCTGGCAGCTTTCTTT.

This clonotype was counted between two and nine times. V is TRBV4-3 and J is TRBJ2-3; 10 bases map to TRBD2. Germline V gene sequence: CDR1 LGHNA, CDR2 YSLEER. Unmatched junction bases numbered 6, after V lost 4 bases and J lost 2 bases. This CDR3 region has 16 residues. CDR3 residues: CASSLGLAGVTDTQYF. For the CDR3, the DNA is TGCGCCAGCAGCCTTGGCCTAGCGGGAGTCACAGATACGCAGTATTTT.

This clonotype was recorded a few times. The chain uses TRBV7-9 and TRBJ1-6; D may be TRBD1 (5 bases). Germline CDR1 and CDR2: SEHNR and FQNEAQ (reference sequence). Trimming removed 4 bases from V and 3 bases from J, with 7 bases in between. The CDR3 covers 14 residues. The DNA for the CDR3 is TGTGCCAGCAGCTCGGGGGTCTATAATTCACCCCTCCACTTT. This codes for CASSSGVYNSPLHF.

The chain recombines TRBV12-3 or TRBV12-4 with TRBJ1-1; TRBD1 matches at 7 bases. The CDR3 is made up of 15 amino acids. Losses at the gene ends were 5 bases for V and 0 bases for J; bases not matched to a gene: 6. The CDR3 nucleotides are TGTGCCAGCAGTCCCTTGGGACAGTTGAACACTGAAGCTTTCTTT. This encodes CASSPLGQLNTEAFF.